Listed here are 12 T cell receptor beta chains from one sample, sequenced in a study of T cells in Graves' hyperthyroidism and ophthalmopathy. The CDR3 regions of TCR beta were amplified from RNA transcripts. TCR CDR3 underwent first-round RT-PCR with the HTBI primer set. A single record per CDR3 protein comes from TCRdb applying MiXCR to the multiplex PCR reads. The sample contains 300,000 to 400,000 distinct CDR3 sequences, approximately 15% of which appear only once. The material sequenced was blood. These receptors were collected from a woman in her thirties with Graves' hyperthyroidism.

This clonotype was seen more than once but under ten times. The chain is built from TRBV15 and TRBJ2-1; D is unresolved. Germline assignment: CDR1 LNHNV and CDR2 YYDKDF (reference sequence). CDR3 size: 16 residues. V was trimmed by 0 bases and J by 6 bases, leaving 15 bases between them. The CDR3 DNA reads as TGTGCCACCAGCAGAGATCTGTTTCAGGAAGGCAATGAGCAGTTCTTC. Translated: CATSRDLFQEGNEQFF.

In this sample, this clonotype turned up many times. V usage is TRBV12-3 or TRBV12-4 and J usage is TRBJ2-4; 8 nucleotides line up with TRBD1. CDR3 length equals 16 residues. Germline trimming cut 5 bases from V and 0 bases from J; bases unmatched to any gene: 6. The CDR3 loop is CASSPRTGLAKNIQYF. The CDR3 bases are TGTGCCAGCAGTCCTCGGACAGGGCTAGCCAAAAACATTCAGTACTTC.

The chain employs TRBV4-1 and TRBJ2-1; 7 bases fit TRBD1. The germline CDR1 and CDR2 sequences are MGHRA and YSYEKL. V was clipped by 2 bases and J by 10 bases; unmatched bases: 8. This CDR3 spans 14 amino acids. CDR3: CASSQTGAPGEQFF. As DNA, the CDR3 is TGCGCCAGCAGCCAAACAGGGGCGCCGGGGGAGCAGTTCTTC.

CDR3 residues: CASSLIGGGGTEAFF. The CDR3, as DNA: TGCGCCAGCAGCCTCATAGGGGGCGGTGGCACTGAAGCTTTCTTT. This chain joins TRBV4-1 and TRBJ1-1, with 7 positions matching TRBD1. J was trimmed by 4 bases and V by 4 bases; bases with no gene match: 9. Germline loops: CDR1 MGHRA, CDR2 YSYEKL. The CDR3 length is 15 residues.

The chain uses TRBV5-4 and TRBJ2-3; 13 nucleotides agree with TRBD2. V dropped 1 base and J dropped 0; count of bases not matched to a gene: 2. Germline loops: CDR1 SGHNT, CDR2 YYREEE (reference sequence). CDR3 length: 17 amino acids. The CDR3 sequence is CASSLLTSGGSTDTQYF. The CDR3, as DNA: TGTGCCAGCAGCTTGCTGACTAGCGGGGGGAGCACAGATACGCAGTATTTT.

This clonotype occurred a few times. CDR3 sequence reads: CASSSGQGRTGELFF. CDR3 in DNA: TGTGCCAGCAGTTCGGGACAGGGACGCACCGGGGAGCTGTTTTTT. The chain has TRBV2 and TRBJ2-2, with 9 bases that match TRBD1. V dropped 5 bases and J dropped 4; count of bases not matched to a gene: 5. The germline V gene encodes CDR1 SNHLY and CDR2 FYNNEI. The CDR3 loop spans 15 amino acids.

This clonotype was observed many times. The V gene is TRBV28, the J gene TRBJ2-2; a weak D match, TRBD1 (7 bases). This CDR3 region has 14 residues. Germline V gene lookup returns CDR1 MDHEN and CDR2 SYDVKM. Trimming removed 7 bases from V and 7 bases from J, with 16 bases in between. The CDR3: CASKVQGGSGELFF. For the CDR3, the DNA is TGTGCCAGCAAGGTCCAGGGGGGTAGCGGGGAGCTGTTTTTT.

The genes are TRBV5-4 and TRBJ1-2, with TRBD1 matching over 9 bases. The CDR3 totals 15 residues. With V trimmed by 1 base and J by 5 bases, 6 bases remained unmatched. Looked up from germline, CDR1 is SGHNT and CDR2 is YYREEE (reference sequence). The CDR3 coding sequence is TGTGCCAGCAGCTTGTTCGGACAGGGGAGGTATGGCTACACCTTC. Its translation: CASSLFGQGRYGYTF.

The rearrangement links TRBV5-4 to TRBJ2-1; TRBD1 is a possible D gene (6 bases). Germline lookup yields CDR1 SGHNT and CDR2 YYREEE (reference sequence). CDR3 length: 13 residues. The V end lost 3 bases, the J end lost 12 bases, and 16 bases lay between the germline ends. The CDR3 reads CASSWLTGDGQFF. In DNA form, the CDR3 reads TGTGCCAGCAGCTGGCTGACAGGCGATGGGCAGTTCTTC.

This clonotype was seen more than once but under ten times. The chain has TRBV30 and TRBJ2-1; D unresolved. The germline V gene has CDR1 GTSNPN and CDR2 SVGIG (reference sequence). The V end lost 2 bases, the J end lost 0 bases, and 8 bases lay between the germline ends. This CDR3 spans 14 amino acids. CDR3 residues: CAWSISSSYNEQFF. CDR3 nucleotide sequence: TGTGCCTGGAGTATCAGCAGCTCCTACAATGAGCAGTTCTTC.

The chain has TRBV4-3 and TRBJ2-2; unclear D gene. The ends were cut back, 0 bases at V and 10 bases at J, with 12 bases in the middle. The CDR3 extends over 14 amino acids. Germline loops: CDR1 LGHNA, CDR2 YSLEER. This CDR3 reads CASSQDLSRVELFF. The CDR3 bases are TGCGCCAGCAGCCAAGACCTTTCTAGGGTGGAGCTGTTTTTT.

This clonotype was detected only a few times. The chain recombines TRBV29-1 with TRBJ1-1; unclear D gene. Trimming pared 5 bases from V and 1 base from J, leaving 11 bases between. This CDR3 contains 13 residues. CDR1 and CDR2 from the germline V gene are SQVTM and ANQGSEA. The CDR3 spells CSVRAPENTEAFF. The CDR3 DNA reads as TGCAGCGTTCGGGCCCCGGAGAACACTGAAGCTTTCTTT. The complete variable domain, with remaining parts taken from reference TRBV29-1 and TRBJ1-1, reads SAVISQKPSRDICQRGTSLTIQCQVDSQVTMMFWYRQQPGQSLTLIATANQGSEATYESGFVIDKFPISRPNLTFSTLTVSNMSPEDSSIYLCSVRAPENTEAFFGQGTRLTVV.